This TCR beta chain was observed in a study of T cells in Graves' hyperthyroidism and ophthalmopathy. In the study overall: Peripheral blood was acquired at first diagnosis, ahead of any therapy whatsoever.

Pregnant or lactating patients were excluded, as were those with uncontrolled infection or other autoimmune disease. Amplification targeted TCR beta CDR3 regions from RNA transcripts. During a first-round RT-PCR of the TCR CDR3, the HTBI primer set was used. TCRdb analysed the multiplex PCR reads with MiXCR anew, one entry per CDR3 protein. Here the sample spans under 350,000 distinct CDR3 sequences, about 25% being singletons. Study-wide results and caveats: A model of 13 V-J features distinguished ophthalmopathy from stable hyperthyroidism.

Concerning this clonotype: The antigen remains undetermined.

The V gene end was trimmed by 4 bases and the J gene end by 3 bases; junction bases not matched to a gene: 5. There are 16 residues in the CDR3. From germline, CDR1 is LNHDA and CDR2 SQIVND (reference sequence). The material sequenced was blood. The genes are TRBV19 and TRBJ1-5, with 11 bases aligning to TRBD1. This sequence originates from a man aged 35 to 55 with Graves' hyperthyroidism that later progressed to Graves' ophthalmopathy. CDR3: CASSTGTGGNNQPQHF. The CDR3 nucleotides are TGTGCCAGTAGTACCGGGACAGGGGGTAACAATCAGCCCCAGCATTTT.